This T cell receptor beta chain comes out of a study of Graves' ophthalmopathy and Graves' hyperthyroidism. The wider study: Hyperthyroidism counted as stable given no ophthalmopathy within 18 months of follow-up.

Whole-study findings and limits: The model predicted ophthalmopathy progression with 60% to 71% sensitivity and around 72% specificity. Detection in blood was also observed for most expanded thyroid clonotypes above 0.001 frequency.

This clonotype was counted only a few times. The antigen remains unidentified. Transcripts of RNA were the source for amplifying TCR beta CDR3 regions. The library came from an HTBI-primed first-round RT-PCR and a second-round multiplex PCR. Each CDR3 protein is one row after TCRdb ran MiXCR on the multiplex PCR reads. This sample yields a few hundred thousand distinct CDR3 sequences, of which about 35% are seen a single time; around 4% belongs to the top ten. CDR3 length equals 15 residues. V was clipped by 2 bases and J by 1 base; unmatched bases: 4. Germline-derived CDR1 and CDR2 are SGHRS and YFSETQ.

The chain employs TRBV5-1 and TRBJ1-2, with 8 bases matching TRBD1. The sample was peripheral blood or thyroid tissue (not recorded which). The clonotype comes from an adult man with Graves' hyperthyroidism. The CDR3 sequence: CASSLTGGVNYGYTF. In DNA form, the CDR3 reads TGCGCCAGCAGCTTAACAGGGGGGGTTAACTATGGCTACACCTTC.